The 6 T cell receptor beta chains reported below all come from one sample, sequenced in a study of OX40 agonist ivuxolimab in advanced cancers. Assay: immunoSEQ multiplex PCR; the TCRdb copy retains only in-frame clones and omits some. The sample holds 35,000 to 40,000 clones, 92% seen once. This sample comprised CD4+ or CD8+ T cells sorted from blood, obtained in a trial of the OX40 agonist ivuxolimab. The receptors were gathered from an adult with an advanced solid tumor such as melanoma, head and neck, liver or kidney cancer.

The chain joins TRBV9 to TRBJ2-1; D is unclear. Trimming removed 5 bases at V and 0 bases at J, with 15 bases between. Germline CDR1 is SGDLS and CDR2 is YYNGEE. The CDR3 consists of 16 residues. In DNA form, the CDR3 reads TGTGCCAGCAGTGAAAATCCTAGTACCTCCTACAATGAGCAGTTCTTC. It is translated as CASSENPSTSYNEQFF.

In its sample, this clone was seen once. The chain combines TRBV7-9 with TRBJ1-4; 9 bases map to TRBD1. V lost 5 bases to trimming and J lost 3 bases; unmatched junction nucleotides: 7. Germline lookup yields CDR1 SEHNR and CDR2 FQNEAQ (reference sequence). This CDR3 comprises 16 residues. CDR3 in DNA: TGTGCCAGCAGCCTAGTCCGGACAGGGGCTAATGAAAAACTGTTTTTT. It translates to CASSLVRTGANEKLFF.

The gene calls are TRBV5-6 and TRBJ2-1; D might be TRBD1 or TRBD2, each matching 5 bases. CDR3 length equals 15 residues. Deletions cut 4 bases from V and 2 bases from J, with 13 bases between. Germline V gene data show CDR1 as SGHDT and CDR2 as YYEEEE. The CDR3 nucleotides read TGTGCCAGCAGCGTTCCGGGGCGGGCCTACAATGAGCAGTTCTTC. Translation: CASSVPGRAYNEQFF. Full variable domain (rest looked up from reference TRBV5-6 and TRBJ2-1): DAGVTQSPTHLIKTRGQQVTLRCSPKSGHDTVSWYQQALGQGPQFIFQYYEEEERQRGNFPDRFSGHQFPNYSSELNVNALLLGDSALYLCASSVPGRAYNEQFFGPGTRLTVL.

The chain is built from TRBV5-7 and TRBJ1-2, with unresolved D. TRBV5-7 is filed as an ORF, its function uncertain. This CDR3 is built from 15 residues. Deletions cut 1 base from V and 2 bases from J, with 12 bases between. The CDR3 spells CASSLRSDLNYGYTF. The CDR3 bases are TGTGCCAGCAGCTTGAGGTCGGACCTCAACTATGGCTACACCTTC.

This chain uses TRBV25-1 with TRBJ2-7; D not resolved. Trimming pared 2 bases from V and 5 bases from J, leaving 7 bases between. From germline, CDR1 is MGHDK and CDR2 SYGVNS. The CDR3 is 12 residues long. This CDR3 is CASSEIRDEQYF. The CDR3, as DNA: TGTGCCAGCAGTGAAATAAGGGACGAGCAGTACTTC.

V usage is TRBV19 and J usage is TRBJ1-1, with D possibly being TRBD1 (5 bases). CDR3 length: 13 residues. Germline V CDR1 and CDR2: LNHDA, SQIVND (reference sequence). Trimming left V 2 bases short and J 4 bases short, with 8 bases between. The CDR3 sequence: CASSISGLTEAFF. CDR3 DNA sequence: TGTGCCAGTAGTATATCGGGGCTCACTGAAGCTTTCTTT. The full variable domain, rest sourced from reference TRBV19 and TRBJ1-1, is DGGITQSPKYLFRKEGQNVTLSCEQNLNHDAMYWYRQDPGQGLRLIYYSQIVNDFQKGDIAEGYSVSREKKESFPLTVTSAQKNPTAFYLCASSISGLTEAFFGQGTRLTVV.